Listed below are T cell receptor beta chains from one sample, sequenced in a study of blood T cell repertoires in COVID-19. Clones were sequenced by immunoSEQ multiplex PCR, and TCRdb holds only the in-frame ones, with some missing. The data contain 250,000 to 300,000 clones, around 84% of them singletons. Sequencing was performed on peripheral blood. These receptors came from a man in his 60s with acute or convalescent COVID-19. Both conserved end residues are part of each CDR3. The order of the fields is V gene, clone size, D gene, J gene, CDR3 DNA, CDR3 protein. D genes are given only for firm matches. Clone size is shown for a subset of rows, as once, few, many or a class of expanded clone.

TRBV5-1	NA	NA	TRBJ2-1	TGCGCCAGCAGCTTGTTGAGTAGCAGCTACAATGAGCAGTTCTTC	CASSLLSSSYNEQFF
TRBV19	NA	NA	TRBJ2-1	TGTGCCAGTAGTATGTCCAGCGCCTCAAACAATGAGCAGTTCTTC	CASSMSSASNNEQFF
TRBV30	once	TRBD1	TRBJ1-1	TGTGCCTGGAGTGCCGGGACAGTGAACACTGAAGCTTTCTTT	CAWSAGTVNTEAFF
TRBV9	NA	TRBD1	TRBJ1-5	TGTGCCAGCAGCGTACCGGGGAGGCAGGGGGAGAATCAGCCCCAGCATTTT	CASSVPGRQGENQPQHF
TRBV10-3	NA	NA	TRBJ1-3	TGTGCCATCAGAGACCGGAGCTCTGGAAACACCATATATTTT	CAIRDRSSGNTIYF
TRBV19	NA	TRBD1	TRBJ1-2	TGTGCCAGTAGCCCCACAGGGGGCGGCTATGGCTACACCTTC	CASSPTGGGYGYTF
TRBV4-3	NA	TRBD2	TRBJ2-7	TGCGCCAGCAGCCAAGGGACTAGCGGGGCCCTCTCCTACGAGCAGTACTTC	CASSQGTSGALSYEQYF
TRBV2	NA	NA	TRBJ1-5	TGTGCCAGCAGTGCCGGTCATAGCAATCAGCCCCAGCATTTT	CASSAGHSNQPQHF
TRBV5-1	once	NA	TRBJ2-3	TGCGCCAGCAGCTTACAAGCGGAACTACCAACAGATACGCAGTATTTT	CASSLQAELPTDTQYF
TRBV30	NA	NA	TRBJ1-2	TGTGCCTGGAGTGAGGACTTCAGCTATGGCTACACCTTC	CAWSEDFSYGYTF
TRBV2	few	TRBD1	TRBJ1-2	TGTGCCAGCAGTGACCAGGGACAGGCCCGCTATGGCTACACCTTC	CASSDQGQARYGYTF
TRBV27	NA	TRBD1	TRBJ1-1	TGTGCCAGCAGTTTATGGCAGGGGGCTGCTGAAGCTTTCTTT	CASSLWQGAAEAFF
TRBV7-2	NA	TRBD1	TRBJ1-5	TGTGCCAGCAGCTTACGTGGCAGGGGGGGCAATCAGCCCCAGCATTTT	CASSLRGRGGNQPQHF
TRBV19	few	TRBD1	TRBJ1-2	TGTGCCAGTATGTGGCGGACAGGGTCCTCTCCGGGCGGCTACACCTTC	CASMWRTGSSPGGYTF
TRBV18	NA	NA	TRBJ1-4	TGTGCCAGCTCACCGGAGTATGCGACTAATGAAAAACTGTTTTTT	CASSPEYATNEKLFF
TRBV10-3	NA	NA	TRBJ2-3	TGTGCCATCAGTGCCGCGACTAGAATCACAGATACGCAGTATTTT	CAISAATRITDTQYF
TRBV5-1	NA	TRBD1	TRBJ2-1	TGCGCCAGCAGCGGGGGACAGTTGAACTCCTACAATGAGCAGTTCTTC	CASSGGQLNSYNEQFF
TRBV18	few	NA	TRBJ1-2	TGTGCCAGCTCAACTGACGGGGGTAACTATGGCTACACCTTC	CASSTDGGNYGYTF
TRBV28	NA	NA	TRBJ1-5	TGTGCCAGCACCACTTTGAGAGGGAACAATCAGCCCCAGCATTTT	CASTTLRGNNQPQHF
TRBV9	few	NA	TRBJ1-1	TGTGCCAGCAGCTCCAGTTCGGGGGGCACGGGTGAAGCTTTCTTT	CASSSSSGGTGEAFF
TRBV7-5	once	NA	TRBJ2-1	TGTGCCAGAAGCTTAGGCCTTAAGGGACAGGGTTCCTACAATGAGCAGTTCTTC	CARSLGLKGQGSYNEQFF
TRBV5-1	once	TRBD1	TRBJ2-7	TGCGCCAGCAGCCCGGGACAGGGTACGGGGAACGAGCAGTACTTC	CASSPGQGTGNEQYF
TRBV27	NA	NA	TRBJ1-2	TGTGCCAGCAGGGCCTGGACTGGGCAGCTTGACTTC	CASRAWTGQLDF
TRBV3-1/TRBV3-2	few	NA	TRBJ1-1	TGTGCCAGCAGCCAAGGAGGCCTCACTGAAGCTTTCTTT	CASSQGGLTEAFF
TRBV9	once	TRBD1	TRBJ2-7	TGTGCCAGCAGCAAGGACAGGGGGTTTGCCTACGAGCAGTACTTC	CASSKDRGFAYEQYF
TRBV12-3/TRBV12-4	NA	TRBD1	TRBJ1-2	TGTGCCAGCTCAAGGGGGACAGGAGATGGCTACACCTTC	CASSRGTGDGYTF
TRBV29-1	NA	TRBD1	TRBJ2-7	TGCAGCGGGGGGACAGGGGGCCCCTACGAGCAGTACTTC	CSGGTGGPYEQYF
TRBV19	NA	TRBD1	TRBJ1-1	TGTGCCAGTAGTATTCGAACAGGGGGGGTCACTGAAGCTTTCTTT	CASSIRTGGVTEAFF
TRBV9	once	TRBD2	TRBJ2-2	TGTGCCAGCAGCGTAGGGGGGACTAGCGGGAACGGGGAGCTGTTTTTT	CASSVGGTSGNGELFF
TRBV7-2	few	TRBD2	TRBJ2-5	TGTGCCAGCAGCTCGCGACTACTACTAGCGGGAGGGGGGAAGACCCAGTACTTC	CASSSRLLLAGGGKTQYF
TRBV19	NA	NA	TRBJ2-7	TGTGCCAGTAGTATAGGACCCCAGGGACTGTACGAGCAGTACTTC	CASSIGPQGLYEQYF
TRBV7-9	NA	NA	TRBJ1-2	TGTGCCAGCAGCTTAGGCGGGGATGTGCAGATTACCTCTTATGGCTACACCTTC	CASSLGGDVQITSYGYTF
TRBV14	NA	TRBD2	TRBJ2-3	TGTGCCAGCAGGGAACCGGGACTAGGGATCACAGATACGCAGTATTTT	CASREPGLGITDTQYF
TRBV7-8	once	TRBD2	TRBJ2-7	TGTGCCAGCAGTTTGATCGGACTAGCGGGAGTCTTAGGGGAGCAGTACTTC	CASSLIGLAGVLGEQYF
TRBV5-6	once	TRBD1	TRBJ1-6	TGTGCCAGCAGCTTCTCCCGGGACAGGCTCTATAATTCACCCCTCCACTTT	CASSFSRDRLYNSPLHF
TRBV20-1	NA	NA	TRBJ2-1	TGCAGTGCTCAGAAGACTATCGAGCAGTTCTTC	CSAQKTIEQFF
TRBV24-1	once	NA	TRBJ2-3	TGTGCCACCAGTGATTTGCTAACAGATACGCAGTATTTT	CATSDLLTDTQYF
TRBV4-2	NA	NA	TRBJ1-2	TGTGCCAGCAGCCAAGATCACAGGGATGATGGCTACACCTTC	CASSQDHRDDGYTF
TRBV27	NA	TRBD1	TRBJ2-7	TGTGCCAGCAGTTTATCTTGGGACAGGGCCTACGAGCAGTACTTC	CASSLSWDRAYEQYF
TRBV6-1	NA	TRBD1	TRBJ1-1	TGTGCCAGCAGTGATTTACTTCACAGGGGCATAGGGTACACTGAAGCTTTCTTT	CASSDLLHRGIGYTEAFF
TRBV27	few	TRBD2	TRBJ2-1	TGTGCCAGCAGTTTATGGGGGGGACTAGCGGCGAATGAGCAGTTCTTC	CASSLWGGLAANEQFF
TRBV27	NA	NA	TRBJ1-6	TGTGCCAGCAGTTCTCAGGAAAATTCACCCCTCCACTTT	CASSSQENSPLHF
TRBV28	NA	TRBD2	TRBJ2-5	TGTGCCAGCAGCCTTTCTCTAGCGGGAACCGCCCGACCCCAGTACTTC	CASSLSLAGTARPQYF
TRBV19	NA	NA	TRBJ1-1	TGTGCCACAAGTCCCGGGAGGAACACTGAAGCTTTCTTT	CATSPGRNTEAFF
TRBV28	NA	TRBD2	TRBJ2-2	TGTGCCAGCAGACTTAGGACTAGCGGAAACACCGGGGAGCTGTTTTTT	CASRLRTSGNTGELFF